These 10 T cell receptor beta chains share one sample of origin, sequenced in a study of blood T cell repertoires in COVID-19. Produced via immunoSEQ multiplex PCR; TCRdb's table is partial and in-frame only. The repertoire holds roughly 360,000 clones, with around 89% as singletons. Material: PBMCs or T cells enriched from blood (not recorded which). The source is a woman in her twenties or thirties with acute COVID-19.

J is TRBJ2-3 and V is TRBV5-4, with D possibly being TRBD1 (5 bases). Germline loops: CDR1 SGHNT, CDR2 YYREEE (reference sequence). This CDR3 contains 12 residues. Trimming cost V 0 bases and J 8 bases, with 7 bases left between them. CDR3 DNA sequence: TGTGCCAGCAGCTTGGGTGGGGCTACGCAGTATTTT. Its translation is CASSLGGATQYF.

V gene TRBV5-1 combines with J gene TRBJ1-1; D remains ambiguous. The CDR3 sequence is 15 residues long. Germline-derived CDR1 and CDR2 are SGHRS and YFSETQ. Trimming pared 4 bases from V and 0 bases from J, leaving 13 bases between. CDR3 DNA sequence: TGCGCCAGCAGCAATACACCAACCATGAACACTGAAGCTTTCTTT. It codes for CASSNTPTMNTEAFF.

The rearrangement links TRBV25-1 to TRBJ1-4, with 8 positions matching TRBD1. The germline V gene has CDR1 MGHDK and CDR2 SYGVNS. The CDR3 contains 16 residues. V lost 2 bases to trimming and J lost 3 bases; unmatched junction nucleotides: 5. This CDR3 is CASSEPTGGANEKLFF. For the CDR3, the DNA is TGTGCCAGCAGTGAACCTACAGGGGGGGCTAATGAAAAACTGTTTTTT. Based on the CDR3 plus reference TRBV25-1 and TRBJ1-4, the full variable domain is EADIYQTPRYLVIGTGKKITLECSQTMGHDKMYWYQQDPGMELHLIHYSYGVNSTEKGDLSSESTVSRIRTEHFPLTLESARPSHTSQYLCASSEPTGGANEKLFFGSGTQLSVL.

This clone has just a few counts. J is TRBJ1-5 and V is TRBV28; D is perhaps TRBD1 (5 bases). In germline, CDR1 is MDHEN, CDR2 SYDVKM. Trimming cost V 8 bases and J 3 bases, with 14 bases left between them. The length of the CDR3 is 14 residues. The CDR3 nucleotides are TGTGCCAGCTTAGCAGGGTCCGTCAATCAGCCCCAGCATTTT. As protein: CASLAGSVNQPQHF.

This rearrangement joins TRBV29-1 to TRBJ2-7; weak D call: TRBD2 (6 bases). The CDR3 runs to 13 residues. CDR1 SQVTM and CDR2 ANQGSEA come from the germline V gene. V was pared by 4 bases and J by 3 bases, with 13 bases between. This chain's CDR3 is CSVAAQEGYEQYF. In DNA form, the CDR3 reads TGCAGCGTTGCGGCGCAGGAGGGCTACGAGCAGTACTTC.

The chain joins TRBV9 to TRBJ2-7, with TRBD2 matching over 14 bases. The CDR3 length is 15 residues. Germline V gives CDR1 SGDLS, CDR2 YYNGEE. With V trimmed by 3 bases and J by 5 bases, 4 bases remained unmatched. The CDR3 is CASSGTSGGLHEQYF. In DNA form, the CDR3 reads TGTGCCAGCAGCGGGACTAGCGGGGGGTTACACGAGCAGTACTTC.

V is TRBV6-2 or TRBV6-3 and J is TRBJ1-1, with a tentative D call TRBD1 (6 bases). CDR3 length: 16 amino acids. Germline lookup yields CDR1 MNHEY and CDR2 SVGEGT. Trimming removed 5 bases at V and 2 bases at J, with 18 bases between. CDR3 loop: CASSLQTGTPNTEAFF. The CDR3 DNA follows: TGTGCCAGCAGTCTTCAAACCGGGACACCTAACACTGAAGCTTTCTTT.

In DNA form, the CDR3 reads TGTGCCAGCAGCTTAGACGGGGACAGGGGTAAAATTTTCGTCTACAATGAGCAGTTCTTC. It encodes CASSLDGDRGKIFVYNEQFF. The rearrangement uses TRBV11-3 and TRBJ2-1, with 10 positions matching TRBD1. The germline V gene encodes CDR1 SGHNT and CDR2 YENEEA. This CDR3 region has 20 residues. J lost 3 bases, V lost 0 bases, and 14 bases had no gene match.

The V call is TRBV15, the J call TRBJ2-3, with 8 bases aligning to TRBD1. The germline gives CDR1 LNHNV, CDR2 YYDKDF (reference sequence). The CDR3 extends over 13 amino acids. J was trimmed by 6 bases and V by 3 bases; bases with no gene match: 2. The CDR3 DNA reads TGTGCCACCAGCAGGACAGGGGTCGATACGCAGTATTTT. It encodes CATSRTGVDTQYF. Based on the CDR3 plus reference TRBV15 and TRBJ2-3, the full variable domain is DAMVIQNPRYQVTQFGKPVTLSCSQTLNHNVMYWYQQKSSQAPKLLFHYYDKDFNNEADTPDNFQSRRPNTSFCFLDIRSPGLGDTAMYLCATSRTGVDTQYFGPGTRLTVL.

V gene TRBV4-1 combines with J gene TRBJ2-5, with D uncertain. Germline lookup yields CDR1 MGHRA and CDR2 YSYEKL. This CDR3 is 14 amino acids long. V lost 0 bases and J 4 bases, leaving 9 bases between the germline ends. The CDR3 DNA reads TGCGCCAGCAGCCAAGAGGCCCGAGGAGAGACCCAGTACTTC. Residues: CASSQEARGETQYF.